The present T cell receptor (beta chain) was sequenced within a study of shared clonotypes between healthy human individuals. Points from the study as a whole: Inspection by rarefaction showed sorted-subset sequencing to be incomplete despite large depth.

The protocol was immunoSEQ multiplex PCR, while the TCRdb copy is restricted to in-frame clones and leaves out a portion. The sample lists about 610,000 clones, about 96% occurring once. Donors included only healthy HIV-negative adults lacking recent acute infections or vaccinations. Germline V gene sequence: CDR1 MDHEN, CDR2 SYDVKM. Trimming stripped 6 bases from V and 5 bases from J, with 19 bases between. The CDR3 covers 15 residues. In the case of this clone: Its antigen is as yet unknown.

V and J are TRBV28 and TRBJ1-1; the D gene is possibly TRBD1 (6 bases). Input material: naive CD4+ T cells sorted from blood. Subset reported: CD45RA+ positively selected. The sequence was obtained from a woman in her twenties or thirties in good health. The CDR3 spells CASRIRDTFGTEAFF. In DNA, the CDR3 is TGTGCCAGCAGAATCCGGGACACTTTTGGGACTGAAGCTTTCTTT.